This T cell receptor (beta chain) was retrieved from a study of OX40 agonist ivuxolimab in advanced cancers. Overall study: Ivuxolimab is an agonistic anti-OX40 (CD134) antibody, and patients were treated with it. The study reported partial responses in three patients: one hepatocellular carcinoma, two cutaneous melanoma. The study, taken as a whole, reports: The study did not work out the antigen specificity of the expanded peripheral T cells.

The protocol was immunoSEQ multiplex PCR, while the TCRdb copy is restricted to in-frame clones and leaves out a portion. The sample has around 30,000 clones, approximately 91% seen once. Concerning this clone: As yet, its antigen is unknown.

Trimming shortened V by 3 bases and J by 1 base, and 0 bases separated the two germline ends. Per germline, CDR1 SGHAT and CDR2 FQNNGV. This CDR3 is 11 amino acids long. The receptor comes from an adult with an advanced solid tumor such as melanoma, head and neck, liver or kidney cancer. This chain links TRBV11-2 with TRBJ2-5; no clear D gene. This material consisted of CD4+ or CD8+ T cells sorted from blood, taken in a trial of the OX40 agonist ivuxolimab. The CDR3 nucleotides are TGTGCCAGCAGCTTCCAAGAGACCCAGTACTTC. It is translated as CASSFQETQYF.